These 9 T cell receptor beta chains originate from one sample sequenced in a study of OX40 agonist ivuxolimab in advanced cancers. Receptors were amplified or captured by the immunoSEQ multiplex PCR assay. TCRdb provides this immuneACCESS table in a form limited to in-frame rearrangements. Some clones are lacking; in checked studies, under half of them reflect an unresolved V gene, and why the rest are absent is not known. The sample records tens of thousands of clones, around 88% of which are singletons. The ten largest clonotypes hold roughly 1.4% of the sample. The source was CD4+ or CD8+ T cells sorted from blood, collected in a trial of the OX40 agonist ivuxolimab. The receptor set was obtained from an adult with an advanced solid tumor such as melanoma, head and neck, liver or kidney cancer.

The gene calls are TRBV11-1 and TRBJ1-2, with 7 bases matching TRBD1. CDR1 and CDR2 from the germline V gene are SGHAT and FQDESV (reference sequence). Trimming took 3 bases from V and 4 from J; bases not matched to a gene: 2. This CDR3 region has 13 residues. The CDR3 reads CASSFRDSYGYTF. CDR3 bases: TGTGCCAGCAGCTTCCGGGACAGCTATGGCTACACCTTC.

Of note for this clone: Other nucleotide sequences in the sample specify the same CDR3. The V call is TRBV7-3, the J call TRBJ2-3; 9 bases line up with TRBD1. Germline CDR1 is SGHTA and CDR2 is FQGTGA. V dropped 4 bases and J dropped 1; count of bases not matched to a gene: 6. The CDR3 covers 16 residues. The CDR3 reads CASSSTGGTRTDTQYF. The CDR3 DNA reads as TGTGCCAGCAGCTCGACAGGGGGTACCCGCACAGATACGCAGTATTTT.

V gene TRBV27 combines with J gene TRBJ1-1; D call uncertain. Trimming pared 2 bases from V and 3 bases from J, leaving 7 bases between. The CDR3 spans 13 residues. CDR1 and CDR2 from the germline V gene are MNHEY and SMNVEV (reference sequence). The CDR3 coding sequence is TGTGCCAGCAGTTTAACCCGGCACACTGAAGCTTTCTTT. Amino acids: CASSLTRHTEAFF.

With respect to this clone: One junction end does not reproduce the germline sequence, and a read error may be involved. The V call is TRBV28, the J call TRBJ1-2, with D tentatively TRBD1 (6 bases). The CDR3 extends over 13 amino acids. The germline gives CDR1 MDHEN, CDR2 SYDVKM. CDR3 loop: CGSSFGGGNGYTF. The DNA for the CDR3 is TGTGGCAGCAGTTTTGGAGGGGGGAATGGCTACACCTTC.

This sequence joins TRBV5-1 and TRBJ2-1; 9 bases line up with TRBD2. The CDR3 covers 15 residues. Germline V CDR1 and CDR2: SGHRS, YFSETQ. After removal of 1 base from V and 6 bases from J, the junction contained 5 bases not matched to a gene. CDR3 nucleotide sequence: TGCGCCAGCAGCTTGATAGCGGGGGCCCCCAATGAGCAGTTCTTC. Translated: CASSLIAGAPNEQFF.

The V call is TRBV5-1, the J call TRBJ1-4; maybe TRBD1 (6 bases). This CDR3 has 15 residues. The germline V gene encodes CDR1 SGHRS and CDR2 YFSETQ. Trimming took 0 bases from V and 8 from J, leaving 14 bases between them. This CDR3 is CASSLGGPEPEKLFF. The CDR3 bases are TGCGCCAGCAGCTTGGGGGGGCCGGAGCCGGAAAAACTGTTTTTT.

This clone was seen just once. V and J are TRBV11-3 and TRBJ2-2, with 10 bases that match TRBD1. CDR1 and CDR2 (germline): SGHNT, YENEEA. V shed 4 bases, J shed 8 bases, and the junction held 4 bases outside the gene matches. CDR3 size: 14 residues. DNA for the CDR3: TGTGCCAGCAGCTCGGGACAGGGGCTGGGGGAGCTGTTTTTT. The encoded protein is CASSSGQGLGELFF. Using reference TRBV11-3 and TRBJ2-2 for the parts outside the CDR3, the full variable domain is EAGVVQSPRYKIIEKKQPVAFWCNPISGHNTLYWYLQNLGQGPELLIRYENEEAVDDSQLPKDRFSAERLKGVDSTLKIQPAELGDSAVYLCASSSGQGLGELFFGEGSRLTVL.

This clone turned up a few times. The gene calls are TRBV5-6 and TRBJ1-2; no definite D call. The CDR3 totals 13 residues. CDR1 SGHDT and CDR2 YYEEEE come from the germline V gene. With 0 bases removed from V and 4 bases from J, the gap between germline ends came to 7 bases. CDR3 bases: TGTGCCAGCAGCTTGGGGCAGGTCTATGGCTACACCTTC. This codes for CASSLGQVYGYTF.

This clone was observed a few times. V gene TRBV6-4 combines with J gene TRBJ2-1; D is undetermined. CDR1 MRHNA and CDR2 SNTAGT come from the germline V gene. The CDR3 extends over 13 amino acids. Trimming cost V 5 bases and J 0 bases, with 5 bases left between them. The CDR3 DNA is TGTGCCAGCAGTCCTTCCTCCTACAATGAGCAGTTCTTC. This codes for CASSPSSYNEQFF.